This T cell receptor (beta chain) was obtained from a study of shared clonotypes between healthy human individuals. Across the whole study: Per donor, CD8 memory used one plate, CD8 naive used two, CD4 memory used three and CD4 naive used three.

Assay used: immunoSEQ multiplex PCR; TCRdb lists only in-frame clones, some missing. The repertoire includes around 1,900,000 clones, 93% of them detected once, and less than 2% sits in the top ten. CD45RO-negative, CCR7-positively selected cells formed the naive CD8 fraction, excluding terminally differentiated effector memory CD45RA+ cells. Germline values: CDR1 SGHVS, CDR2 FQNEAQ. V was clipped by 1 base and J by 4 bases; unmatched bases: 9. The CDR3 is 16 residues long. The origin of this receptor is a man between 18 and 35 years old in good health. Some clones in this sample may be carry-over from other donors' samples. V and J are TRBV7-8 and TRBJ2-7; 8 bases map to TRBD2. Sequenced: naive CD8+ T cells from PBMCs. The CDR3: CASSLETSGPNYEQYF. CDR3 DNA sequence: TGTGCCAGCAGCTTAGAAACTAGCGGCCCCAATTACGAGCAGTACTTC. Combining the CDR3 with reference TRBV7-8 and TRBJ2-7 gives the whole variable domain GAGVSQSPRYKVAKRGQDVALRCDPISGHVSLFWYQQALGQGPEFLTYFQNEAQLDKSGLPSDRFFAERPEGSVSTLKIQRTQQEDSAVYLCASSLETSGPNYEQYFGPGTRLTVT.